The present T cell receptor beta chain was sequenced within a study of blood T cell repertoires in COVID-19. About the research overall: Samples came from the United States, Italy and Spain, spanning acute and convalescent COVID-19.

Sequenced by immunoSEQ multiplex PCR; TCRdb stores in-frame clones only, minus some. The sample has about 190,000 clones; around 76% are singletons. The CDR3 has 12 residues. Trimming took 1 base from V and 7 from J, leaving 7 bases between them. The germline CDR1 and CDR2 sequences are SGHTA and FQGTGA. The specimen was peripheral blood. The rearrangement links TRBV7-3 to TRBJ1-1; D gene unclear. This receptor was identified in a woman between 55 and 75 years old with COVID-19, enrolled during active disease. This chain's CDR3 is CASSLMNGEAFF. In nucleotides, the CDR3 is TGTGCCAGCAGCTTAATGAACGGTGAAGCTTTCTTT.